These 12 T cell receptor beta chains share one sample of origin, sequenced in a study of CD8 T cells in Susac syndrome. The RNA, roughly 0.45 to 1 ug, was put through reverse transcription using random hexamers. TCRdb redid the calling of the immunoSEQ multiplex PCR reads with MiXCR, one entry per CDR3 protein. The table has some 200,000 distinct CDR3 sequences, roughly 96% seen once. Sequenced: CD4+ T cells from PBMCs. The origin of the receptors is a human donor with multiple sclerosis.

V is TRBV3-1 and J is TRBJ1-5, with 11 bases fitting TRBD1. From germline, CDR1 is LGHDT and CDR2 YNNKEL (reference sequence). Trimming removed 1 base from V and 7 bases from J; junction bases left unmatched: 0. This CDR3 spans 14 amino acids. The CDR3 nucleotides are TGTGCCAGCAGCCAAGGGGACAGGGGGCAGCCCCAGCATTTT. This encodes CASSQGDRGQPQHF. Full variable domain (rest looked up from reference TRBV3-1 and TRBJ1-5): DTAVSQTPKYLVTQMGNDKSIKCEQNLGHDTMYWYKQDSKKFLKIMFSYNNKELIINETVPNRFSPKSPDKAHLNLHINSLELGDSAVYFCASSQGDRGQPQHFGDGTRLSIL.

This chain connects TRBV25-1 to TRBJ2-2, with 8 bases matching TRBD1. Germline values: CDR1 MGHDK, CDR2 SYGVNS. V gave up 3 bases and J gave up 4 bases; unmatched junction bases: 10. The CDR3 runs 17 residues. CDR3 in amino acids: CASSEYRGKSSTGELFF. The CDR3 DNA follows: TGTGCCAGCAGTGAGTACAGGGGGAAGAGTTCCACCGGGGAGCTGTTTTTT. The full variable domain, completed using reference TRBV25-1 and TRBJ2-2, is EADIYQTPRYLVIGTGKKITLECSQTMGHDKMYWYQQDPGMELHLIHYSYGVNSTEKGDLSSESTVSRIRTEHFPLTLESARPSHTSQYLCASSEYRGKSSTGELFFGEGSRLTVL.

The rearrangement links TRBV5-6 to TRBJ1-1, with D possibly matching TRBD1 (5 bases). The CDR3 spans 14 residues. Germline V gives CDR1 SGHDT, CDR2 YYEEEE. V was shortened by 2 bases and J by 2 bases, with 10 bases between the two germline ends. CDR3 nucleotide sequence: TGTGCCAGCAGCTTCGGAACAGGAAACACTGAAGCTTTCTTT. Encoded protein: CASSFGTGNTEAFF.

V and J are TRBV30 and TRBJ1-1; no clear D. The CDR3 spans 12 residues. Deletions cut 4 bases from V and 1 base from J, with 7 bases between. Germline CDR1 reads GTSNPN; CDR2 reads SVGIG (reference sequence). For the CDR3, the DNA is TGTGCCTGGAACGACGGGAACACTGAAGCTTTCTTT. Protein sequence: CAWNDGNTEAFF.

The rearrangement uses TRBV12-3 or TRBV12-4 and TRBJ2-2; tentative D call: TRBD1 (6 bases). This CDR3 is 16 amino acids long. Trimming shortened V by 5 bases and J by 0 bases, and 13 bases separated the two germline ends. The CDR3 reads CASSPVKGANTGELFF. CDR3 DNA: TGTGCCAGCAGTCCCGTAAAGGGGGCGAACACCGGGGAGCTGTTTTTT.

This chain joins TRBV6-5 and TRBJ2-7, with D possibly TRBD2 on 6 matching bases. Germline loops: CDR1 MNHEY, CDR2 SVGAGI. V lost 5 bases, J lost 4 bases, and 15 bases lay in between. CDR3 size: 14 residues. The CDR3 coding sequence is TGTGCCAGCAGTATCCGGGACTCCCAATACGAGCAGTACTTC. This gives the protein CASSIRDSQYEQYF.

This chain uses TRBV12-3 or TRBV12-4 with TRBJ2-1, with TRBD2 identical over 13 bases. The V and J ends lost 5 bases and 3 bases, in that order; junction bases with no gene match: 1. This CDR3 comprises 15 residues. The CDR3: CASSGTSGNYNEQFF. The CDR3 DNA follows: TGTGCCAGCAGTGGGACTAGCGGGAACTACAATGAGCAGTTCTTC.

This chain uses TRBV18 with TRBJ1-1; D is ambiguous. The CDR3 totals 16 residues. Between the trimmed V and J ends, which lost 0 bases and 1 base, there was a span of 12 bases. CDR1 is KGHSH, CDR2 LQKENI, per germline. CDR3 nucleotide sequence: TGTGCCAGCTCACCACCAATCTCCGCTGCGAACACTGAAGCTTTCTTT. It translates to CASSPPISAANTEAFF.

This clonotype occurred once. The CDR3 region has the DNA TGTGCCAGCCGTGGGGATGTGAACACTGAAGCTTTCTTT. As protein: CASRGDVNTEAFF. The chain carries TRBV9 and TRBJ1-1; D unclear. Germline V gives CDR1 SGDLS, CDR2 YYNGEE. The CDR3 runs 13 residues. Deletions cut 7 bases from V and 0 bases from J, with 10 bases between.

The rearrangement joins TRBV30 to TRBJ1-2; 8 bases line up with TRBD1. The germline V gene encodes CDR1 GTSNPN and CDR2 SVGIG (reference sequence). The CDR3 covers 13 residues. V dropped 3 bases and J dropped 3; count of bases not matched to a gene: 3. The chain's CDR3 is CAWRSGGDYGYTF. The CDR3 nucleotides read TGTGCCTGGAGATCAGGGGGCGACTATGGCTACACCTTC. Full variable domain (remainder filled in from reference TRBV30 and TRBJ1-2): SQTIHQWPATLVQPVGSPLSLECTVEGTSNPNLYWYRQAAGRGLQLLFYSVGIGQISSEVPQNLSASRPQDRQFILSSKKLLLSDSGFYLCAWRSGGDYGYTFGSGTRLTVV.

This clonotype was counted a single time. The V and J genes are TRBV30 and TRBJ1-4; D unclear. The germline gives CDR1 GTSNPN, CDR2 SVGIG (reference sequence). The CDR3 covers 11 residues. V lost 0 bases, J lost 11 bases, and 7 bases lay in between. The CDR3, as DNA: TGTGCCTGGAGTGTAATGGATAAACTGTTTTTT. Translation gives CAWSVMDKLFF.

The chain combines TRBV30 with TRBJ2-7, with TRBD1 matching over 9 bases. J lost 4 bases, V lost 4 bases, and 2 bases had no gene match. Per the germline V gene, CDR1 is GTSNPN and CDR2 is SVGIG (reference sequence). The CDR3 is 12 amino acids. CDR3 coding DNA: TGTGCCTGGATGGGACAGGGATACGAGCAGTACTTC. Its translation: CAWMGQGYEQYF. The whole variable domain, filled in from reference TRBV30 and TRBJ2-7, reads SQTIHQWPATLVQPVGSPLSLECTVEGTSNPNLYWYRQAAGRGLQLLFYSVGIGQISSEVPQNLSASRPQDRQFILSSKKLLLSDSGFYLCAWMGQGYEQYFGPGTRLTVT.